This T cell receptor beta chain emerged from a study of T-cell reconstitution after alpha-beta-depleted transplantation in children. Overall study results and limits: Certain patients had high TCRbeta diversity at day 60, and it came from recipient T cells and thymic progenitors that survived. Alpha-beta T cells present about two months after transplant were reported to originate from several hundred expanded graft clones. Newly produced T cells mostly provided counts and TCRbeta diversity after one year, as hyperexpanded clones declined.

Researchers prepared the TCRbeta library using unique molecular identifiers, the study reports. TCRdb independently ran MiXCR on the PCR reads; one entry per CDR3 protein. The data contain 95,000 to 120,000 distinct CDR3 sequences, approximately 6.9% of them singletons. As regards this clonotype: Antigen unknown.

CDR3 length equals 15 residues. Germline values: CDR1 SEHNR, CDR2 FQNEAQ (reference sequence). Trimming stripped 5 bases from V and 2 bases from J, with 15 bases between. This TCR derives from a male patient between 2 and 10 years old who had a stem cell transplant for acute lymphoblastic leukemia, so the T cells may come from the graft donor. V gene TRBV7-9 combines with J gene TRBJ2-5; D is perhaps TRBD2 (6 bases). The starting material was PBMCs, mostly from graft donor cells, obtained 360 days after TCRalphabeta/CD19-depleted stem cell transplant. The CDR3 protein is CASSGNPGTQETQYF. For the CDR3, the DNA is TGTGCCAGCAGCGGAAACCCCGGGACTCAAGAGACCCAGTACTTC.